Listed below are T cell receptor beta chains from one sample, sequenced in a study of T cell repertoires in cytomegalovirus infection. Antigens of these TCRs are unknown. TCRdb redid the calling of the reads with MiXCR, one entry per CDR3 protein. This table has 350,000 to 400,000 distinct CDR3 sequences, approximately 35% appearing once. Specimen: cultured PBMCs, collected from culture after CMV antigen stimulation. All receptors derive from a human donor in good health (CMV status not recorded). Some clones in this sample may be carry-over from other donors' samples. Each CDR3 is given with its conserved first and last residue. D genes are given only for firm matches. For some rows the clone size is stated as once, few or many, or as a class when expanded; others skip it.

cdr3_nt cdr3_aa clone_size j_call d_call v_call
TGCAGCGTTAGGCATACATTAAATGAGGGTGAGCAGTTCTTC CSVRHTLNEGEQFF NA TRBJ2-1 NA TRBV29-1
TGTGCCAGCAGCCCGACAGGGAATGAGCAGTTCTTC CASSPTGNEQFF many TRBJ2-1 TRBD1 TRBV7-2
TGTGCCATCAGTGAGTCGGGACTGGACCAAGAGACCCAGTACTTC CAISESGLDQETQYF NA TRBJ2-5 NA TRBV10-3
TGTGCCAGCTACAGGGGGGCCCACAGCAATGAGCAGTTCTTC CASYRGAHSNEQFF many TRBJ2-1 TRBD1 TRBV12-3/TRBV12-4
TGTGCCAGTACCTCAGCGGGAGCTTACACCGGGGAGCTGTTTTTT CASTSAGAYTGELFF few TRBJ2-2 TRBD2 TRBV19
TGTGCCAGCAGTTACGACAGGACAGGGGGGCGGTTAGAGACCCAGTACTTC CASSYDRTGGRLETQYF NA TRBJ2-5 TRBD1 TRBV6-5
TGTCCCATCACCTTCGACAGGGGTGGCTACACCTTC CPITFDRGGYTF NA TRBJ1-2 TRBD1 TRBV10-3
TGTGCCACCAGTGACGGCCAGAGAGACAATGAAAAACTGTTTTTT CATSDGQRDNEKLFF few TRBJ1-4 NA TRBV24-1
TGTGCCAGTAGTATTCCGGGACTAAAGTTCTTC CASSIPGLKFF NA TRBJ2-1 TRBD2 TRBV19
TGTGCCAGCAGCTTATACTGGACTAGCACAGATACGCAGTATTTT CASSLYWTSTDTQYF NA TRBJ2-3 NA TRBV9